This paragraph covers one T cell receptor (beta chain) sequence. Its antigen is not known. The data belong to a study of CD8+ T cells in alopecia areata. Germline assignment: CDR1 SQVTM and CDR2 ANQGSEA. The CDR3 has 12 residues. Unmatched junction bases numbered 3, after V lost 4 bases and J lost 7 bases. Treatment noted: oral pan-JAK inhibitor, 5-10 mg twice daily. Reverse transcribed after extraction, RNA yielded cDNA as the sequencing template. The repertoire was sequenced with immunoSEQ multiplex PCR; TCRdb's copy has only in-frame clones and lacks some. Of 150,000 to 200,000 clones listed, 60% were seen once; the top ten hold just over 1%. Findings and caveats of the study: Compared with normal scalp, lesional scalp had higher clonality and more expanded CD8+ clones. Scalp and blood samples kept many expanded lesional clones throughout tofacitinib.

The source was CD4+ T cells sorted from blood, collected at week 24, from a patient treated with tofacitinib. The chain uses TRBV29-1 and TRBJ2-1, with TRBD1 matching 8 bases. This sequence originates from a human donor with alopecia areata. CDR3 residues: CSVGTGRNEQFF. The CDR3 region has the DNA TGCAGCGTTGGGACAGGGAGGAATGAGCAGTTCTTC.